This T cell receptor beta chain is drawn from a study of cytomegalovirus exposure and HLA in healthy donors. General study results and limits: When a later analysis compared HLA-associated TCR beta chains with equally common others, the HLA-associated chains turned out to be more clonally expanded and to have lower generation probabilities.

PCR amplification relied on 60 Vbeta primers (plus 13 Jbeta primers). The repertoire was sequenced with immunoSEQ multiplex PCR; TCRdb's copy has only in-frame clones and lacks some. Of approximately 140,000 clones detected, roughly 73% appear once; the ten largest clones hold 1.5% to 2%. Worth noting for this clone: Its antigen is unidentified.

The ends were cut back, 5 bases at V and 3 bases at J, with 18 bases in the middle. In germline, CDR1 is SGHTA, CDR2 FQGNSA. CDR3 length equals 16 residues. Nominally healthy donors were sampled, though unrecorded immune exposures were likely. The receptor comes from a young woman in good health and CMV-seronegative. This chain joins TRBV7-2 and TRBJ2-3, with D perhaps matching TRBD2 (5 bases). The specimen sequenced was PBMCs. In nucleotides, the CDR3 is TGTGCCAGCAGCCCCAGCACGGGGTTTGTAACAGATACGCAGTATTTT. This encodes CASSPSTGFVTDTQYF.